This T cell receptor beta chain appears in the sequencing data of a study of blood T cell repertoires in COVID-19. TCRdb's table, derived via immunoSEQ multiplex PCR, lists solely in-frame clones and lacks some. The sample yields over 110,000 clones, over 75% seen once. The CDR3 has 14 amino acids. The V and J ends lost 9 bases and 3 bases, in that order; junction bases with no gene match: 7. Per the germline V gene, CDR1 is LNHDA and CDR2 is SQIVND (reference sequence). The sample comprised peripheral blood. The chain employs TRBV19 and TRBJ1-2; TRBD1 aligns across 10 bases. This TCR was sampled from a man in his 70s with acute or convalescent COVID-19. The CDR3 DNA is TGTGCCAGCACCCGGGACAGGGGTTACTATGGCTACACCTTC. Protein: CASTRDRGYYGYTF.